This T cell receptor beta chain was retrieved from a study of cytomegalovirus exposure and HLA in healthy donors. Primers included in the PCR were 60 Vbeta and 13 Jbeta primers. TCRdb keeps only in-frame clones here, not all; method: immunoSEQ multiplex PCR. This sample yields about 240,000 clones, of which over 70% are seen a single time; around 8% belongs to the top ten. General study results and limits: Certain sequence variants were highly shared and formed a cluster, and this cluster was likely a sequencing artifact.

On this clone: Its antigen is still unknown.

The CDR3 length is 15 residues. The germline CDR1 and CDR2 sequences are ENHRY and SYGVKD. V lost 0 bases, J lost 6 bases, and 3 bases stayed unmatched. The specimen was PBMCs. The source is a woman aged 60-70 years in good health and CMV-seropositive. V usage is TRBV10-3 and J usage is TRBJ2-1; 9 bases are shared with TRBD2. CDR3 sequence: CAISESLTSGNEQFF. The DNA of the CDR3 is TGTGCCATCAGTGAGTCCTTGACTAGCGGCAATGAGCAGTTCTTC.